This T cell receptor (beta chain) originates from a study of blood T cell repertoires in COVID-19. For the study at large: The United States, Italy and Spain provided the acute and convalescent COVID-19 samples. T cells, B-cell-depleted T cells, or PBMCs provided the cDNA or gDNA that served as material.

Study processing details: Using reference gene primer amplification, nucleated cell counts were estimated. The table came from immunoSEQ multiplex PCR; TCRdb's copy has only in-frame clones and leaves some out. That table furnishes V, J and clone size, whereas the DNA furnished D and trimming. The sample consists of tens of thousands of clones, around 80% of them appearing once. The CDR3 contains 17 residues. In germline, CDR1 is LGHDT, CDR2 YNNKEL (reference sequence). V lost 6 bases to trimming and J lost 4 bases; unmatched junction nucleotides: 8. The sequenced sample consisted of peripheral blood. The V call is TRBV3-1 (or the pseudogene TRBV3-2), the J call TRBJ2-3, with 15 bases lining up with TRBD2. The TCR comes from a man in his forties or fifties with active COVID-19. The CDR3 here is CASRRTSGGAGADTQYF. In nucleotides, the CDR3 is TGTGCCAGCAGACGGACTAGCGGGGGGGCGGGGGCAGATACGCAGTATTTT.